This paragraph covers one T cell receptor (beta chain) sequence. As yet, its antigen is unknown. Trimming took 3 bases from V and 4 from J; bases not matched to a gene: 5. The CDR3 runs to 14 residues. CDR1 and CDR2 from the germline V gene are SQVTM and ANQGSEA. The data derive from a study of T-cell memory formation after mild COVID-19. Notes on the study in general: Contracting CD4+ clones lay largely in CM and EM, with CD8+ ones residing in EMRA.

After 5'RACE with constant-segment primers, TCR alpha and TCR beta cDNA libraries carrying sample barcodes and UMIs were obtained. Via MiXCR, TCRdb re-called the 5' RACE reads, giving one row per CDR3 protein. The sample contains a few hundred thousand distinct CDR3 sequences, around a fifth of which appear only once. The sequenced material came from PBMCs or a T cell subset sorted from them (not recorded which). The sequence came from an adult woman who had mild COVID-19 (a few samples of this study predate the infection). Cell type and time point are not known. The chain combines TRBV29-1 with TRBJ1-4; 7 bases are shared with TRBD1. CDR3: CSVERGLVNEKLFF. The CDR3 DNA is TGCAGCGTTGAGAGGGGGCTCGTTAATGAAAAACTGTTTTTT. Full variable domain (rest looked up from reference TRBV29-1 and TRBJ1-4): SAVISQKPSRDICQRGTSLTIQCQVDSQVTMMFWYRQQPGQSLTLIATANQGSEATYESGFVIDKFPISRPNLTFSTLTVSNMSPEDSSIYLCSVERGLVNEKLFFGSGTQLSVL.